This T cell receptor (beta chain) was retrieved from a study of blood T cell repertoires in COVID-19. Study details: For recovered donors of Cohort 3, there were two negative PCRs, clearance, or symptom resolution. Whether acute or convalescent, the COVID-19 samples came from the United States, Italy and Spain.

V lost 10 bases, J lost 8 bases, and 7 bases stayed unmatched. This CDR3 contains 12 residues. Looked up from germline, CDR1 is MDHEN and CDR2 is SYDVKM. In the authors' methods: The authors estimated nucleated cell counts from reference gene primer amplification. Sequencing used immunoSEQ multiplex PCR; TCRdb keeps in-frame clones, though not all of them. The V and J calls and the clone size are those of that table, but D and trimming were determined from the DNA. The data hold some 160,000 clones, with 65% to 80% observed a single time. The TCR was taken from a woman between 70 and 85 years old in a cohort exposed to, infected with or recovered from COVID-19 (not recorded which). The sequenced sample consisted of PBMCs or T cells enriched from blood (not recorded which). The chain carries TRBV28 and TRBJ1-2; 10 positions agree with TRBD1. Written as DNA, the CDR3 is TGTGCCATCCTGACAGGGGGCCTAGGCTACACCTTC. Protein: CAILTGGLGYTF.